Below, 17 T cell receptor beta chains from the same sample are listed, as sequenced in a study of T cell responses to AZD1222 COVID-19 vaccine. Libraries were prepared by immunoSEQ multiplex PCR; TCRdb keeps only in-frame clonotypes and omits some of them. The table records 160,000 or so clones, about nine tenths of them present only once. Sample: peripheral blood, taken on day 0 of AZD1222 vaccination. The receptors derive from an adult in good health.

The V gene is TRBV5-1, the J gene TRBJ2-6; 7 positions match TRBD1. The CDR3 covers 14 residues. The V and J ends lost 9 bases and 9 bases, in that order; junction bases with no gene match: 12. Germline V CDR1 and CDR2: SGHRS, YFSETQ. This CDR3 is CATSPGTVGNVLTF. CDR3 sequence (DNA): TGCGCCACCTCGCCCGGGACAGTGGGCAACGTCCTGACTTTC.

The rearrangement links TRBV6-1 to TRBJ1-4; D uncertain. CDR3 size: 16 residues. Germline loops: CDR1 MNHNS, CDR2 SASEGT. The V and J ends lost 2 bases and 8 bases respectively, with 18 bases between them. In DNA, the CDR3 is TGTGCCAGCAGTGAACTTTCTACGGGTATCGGGGAAAAACTGTTTTTT. It codes for CASSELSTGIGEKLFF.

The J gene is TRBJ1-2, the V gene TRBV18, with D possibly TRBD1 on 5 matching bases. This CDR3 is built from 16 residues. The V gene lost 1 base and the J gene lost 5 bases, with 17 bases spanning the gap. Germline assignment: CDR1 KGHSH and CDR2 LQKENI. The CDR3 nucleotides read TGTGCCAGCTCACCACAATTCGGGACTGAACTATATGGCTACACCTTC. Its translation: CASSPQFGTELYGYTF.

The rearrangement uses TRBV30 and TRBJ1-1, with D maybe TRBD1 (6 bases). V gave up 0 bases and J gave up 8 bases, with 10 bases separating them. Germline assignment: CDR1 GTSNPN and CDR2 SVGIG (reference sequence). The CDR3 loop spans 12 amino acids. Here the CDR3 DNA reads TGTGCCTGGAGTGTGGAGGACAGAGAAGCTTTCTTT. It yields the protein CAWSVEDREAFF.

A single count supports this clone. This CDR3 reads CAWSRGGSNQPQHF. The CDR3 DNA follows: TGTGCCTGGAGTCGGGGTGGGAGCAATCAGCCCCAGCATTTT. The rearrangement links TRBV30 to TRBJ1-5, with no clear D. V was shortened by 2 bases and J by 1 base, with 9 bases between the two germline ends. The CDR3 sequence is 14 residues long. Germline V gene sequence: CDR1 GTSNPN, CDR2 SVGIG (reference sequence). Complete variable domain (other parts from reference TRBV30 and TRBJ1-5): SQTIHQWPATLVQPVGSPLSLECTVEGTSNPNLYWYRQAAGRGLQLLFYSVGIGQISSEVPQNLSASRPQDRQFILSSKKLLLSDSGFYLCAWSRGGSNQPQHFGDGTRLSIL.

The rearrangement links TRBV7-2 to TRBJ2-3; possibly TRBD1 for D (7 bases). V was clipped by 3 bases and J by 6 bases, with 28 bases between them. Germline CDR1 reads SGHTA; CDR2 reads FQGNSA. The CDR3 is 19 amino acids. CDR3 coding DNA: TGTGCCAGCAGCTTCACGGAGGGGGACGGACAGGAACCCGATGATACGCAGTATTTT. This encodes CASSFTEGDGQEPDDTQYF.

V and J are TRBV5-1 and TRBJ2-3; no firm D call. The CDR3 consists of 13 residues. V gave up 3 bases and J gave up 3 bases, with 8 bases separating them. Germline V gives CDR1 SGHRS, CDR2 YFSETQ. The CDR3 protein is CASSSPPTDTQYF. DNA of the CDR3: TGCGCCAGCAGCTCCCCCCCGACAGATACGCAGTATTTT.

V and J are TRBV28 and TRBJ2-6, with D perhaps being TRBD1 or TRBD2 (5 bases each). V was clipped by 1 base and J by 0 bases, with 13 bases between them. The CDR3 totals 18 residues. From germline, CDR1 is MDHEN and CDR2 SYDVKM. CDR3 in DNA: TGTGCCAGCAGTTTATCCGGGACGCAAAGCTCTGGGGCCAACGTCCTGACTTTC. It specifies CASSLSGTQSSGANVLTF. The full variable domain, rest sourced from reference TRBV28 and TRBJ2-6, is DVKVTQSSRYLVKRTGEKVFLECVQDMDHENMFWYRQDPGLGLRLIYFSYDVKMKEKGDIPEGYSVSREKKERFSLILESASTNQTSMYLCASSLSGTQSSGANVLTFGAGSRLTVL.

This sequence joins TRBV6-4 and TRBJ2-1; D remains ambiguous. Germline assignment: CDR1 MRHNA and CDR2 SNTAGT. The CDR3 loop spans 15 amino acids. With 4 bases removed from V and 0 bases from J, the gap between germline ends came to 10 bases. The CDR3 DNA is TGTGCCAGCAGTGTAGGCGGAAGCTCCTACAATGAGCAGTTCTTC. The encoded protein is CASSVGGSSYNEQFF.

Written as DNA, the CDR3 is TGTGCCAGCAGCTTATTGGGGTGGGAGACCCAGTACTTC. Amino acid sequence: CASSLLGWETQYF. The chain is built from TRBV7-9 and TRBJ2-5; D is uncertain. Germline V gives CDR1 SEHNR, CDR2 FQNEAQ (reference sequence). CDR3 size: 13 residues. With 2 bases removed from V and 5 bases from J, the gap between germline ends came to 9 bases.

This chain uses TRBV11-2 with TRBJ1-1; D is possibly TRBD1 (5 bases). This CDR3 has 16 residues. Germline V gives CDR1 SGHAT, CDR2 FQNNGV. V gave up 4 bases and J gave up 0 bases, with 15 bases separating them. The CDR3, as DNA: TGTGCCAGCAGCTCCCGACGGGACCGACTGAACACTGAAGCTTTCTTT. It translates to CASSSRRDRLNTEAFF.

The chain is built from TRBV28 and TRBJ2-3; weak D call: TRBD1 (6 bases). The germline gives CDR1 MDHEN, CDR2 SYDVKM. V lost 6 bases and J lost 2, with 18 bases in between. The CDR3 is 16 residues long. This CDR3 is CASRRRGSPPTDTQYF. The CDR3 DNA reads TGTGCCAGCAGACGCAGGGGCAGCCCTCCCACAGATACGCAGTATTTT.

The chain recombines TRBV5-4 with TRBJ1-1; TRBD1 might be the D (6 bases). The CDR3 runs to 17 residues. V was trimmed by 4 bases and J by 1 base, leaving 20 bases between them. CDR1 is SGHNT and CDR2 is YYREEE in the germline V gene (reference sequence). This CDR3 reads CASSVRYRDSGNTEAFF. CDR3 nucleotides: TGTGCCAGCAGCGTCAGGTACAGGGACTCCGGGAACACTGAAGCTTTCTTT.

The chain recombines TRBV7-9 with TRBJ1-1; 7 positions agree with TRBD1. CDR1 SEHNR and CDR2 FQNEAQ come from the germline V gene (reference sequence). This CDR3 spans 15 amino acids. V dropped 3 bases and J dropped 4; count of bases not matched to a gene: 8. This CDR3 is CASSLGGQPPTEAFF. CDR3 in DNA: TGTGCCAGCAGCTTGGGGGGACAGCCGCCCACTGAAGCTTTCTTT. The whole variable domain, filled in from reference TRBV7-9 and TRBJ1-1, reads DTGVSQNPRHKITKRGQNVTFRCDPISEHNRLYWYRQTLGQGPEFLTYFQNEAQLEKSRLLSDRFSAERPKGSFSTLEIQRTEQGDSAMYLCASSLGGQPPTEAFFGQGTRLTVV.

The gene calls are TRBV11-2 and TRBJ2-5; 7 bases line up with TRBD1. CDR3 length: 14 residues. The junction had 7 bases not matched to a gene; V was cut back by 4 bases and J by 5 bases. Germline loops: CDR1 SGHAT, CDR2 FQNNGV. The chain's CDR3 is CASSSTGVWETQYF. The CDR3 DNA reads TGTGCCAGCAGCTCTACAGGGGTGTGGGAGACCCAGTACTTC.

The chain employs TRBV11-2 and TRBJ1-3; the D is unclear. The germline V and J ends were trimmed by 4 bases and 0 bases, with 13 bases remaining between them. The CDR3 has 16 amino acids. CDR1 and CDR2 from the germline V gene are SGHAT and FQNNGV. For the CDR3, the DNA is TGTGCCAGCAGCTCTATAAAAGCATTCTCTGGAAACACCATATATTTT. Its translation: CASSSIKAFSGNTIYF.

The chain is built from TRBV7-2 and TRBJ2-7; the match to TRBD2 covers 7 bases. Per the germline V gene, CDR1 is SGHTA and CDR2 is FQGNSA. The J segment lost 5 bases and the V segment lost 0 bases, leaving 7 bases of the junction unmatched. CDR3 length equals 15 residues. CDR3 residues: CASSLAGGVRDEQYF. CDR3 bases: TGTGCCAGCAGCTTAGCGGGGGGGGTACGGGACGAGCAGTACTTC.